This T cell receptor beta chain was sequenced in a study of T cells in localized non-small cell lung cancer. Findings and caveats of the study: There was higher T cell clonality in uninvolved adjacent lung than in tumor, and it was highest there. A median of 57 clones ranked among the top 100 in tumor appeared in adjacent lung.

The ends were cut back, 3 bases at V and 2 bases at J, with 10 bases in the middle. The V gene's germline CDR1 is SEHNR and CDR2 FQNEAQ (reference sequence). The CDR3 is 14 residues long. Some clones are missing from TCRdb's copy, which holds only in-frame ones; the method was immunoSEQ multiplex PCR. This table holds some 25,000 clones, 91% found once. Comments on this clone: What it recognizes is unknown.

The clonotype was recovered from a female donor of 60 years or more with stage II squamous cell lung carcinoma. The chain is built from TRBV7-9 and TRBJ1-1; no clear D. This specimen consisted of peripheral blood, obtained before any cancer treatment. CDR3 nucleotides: TGTGCCAGCAGCTTTTTGTCACAAAACACTGAAGCTTTCTTT. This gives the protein CASSFLSQNTEAFF.